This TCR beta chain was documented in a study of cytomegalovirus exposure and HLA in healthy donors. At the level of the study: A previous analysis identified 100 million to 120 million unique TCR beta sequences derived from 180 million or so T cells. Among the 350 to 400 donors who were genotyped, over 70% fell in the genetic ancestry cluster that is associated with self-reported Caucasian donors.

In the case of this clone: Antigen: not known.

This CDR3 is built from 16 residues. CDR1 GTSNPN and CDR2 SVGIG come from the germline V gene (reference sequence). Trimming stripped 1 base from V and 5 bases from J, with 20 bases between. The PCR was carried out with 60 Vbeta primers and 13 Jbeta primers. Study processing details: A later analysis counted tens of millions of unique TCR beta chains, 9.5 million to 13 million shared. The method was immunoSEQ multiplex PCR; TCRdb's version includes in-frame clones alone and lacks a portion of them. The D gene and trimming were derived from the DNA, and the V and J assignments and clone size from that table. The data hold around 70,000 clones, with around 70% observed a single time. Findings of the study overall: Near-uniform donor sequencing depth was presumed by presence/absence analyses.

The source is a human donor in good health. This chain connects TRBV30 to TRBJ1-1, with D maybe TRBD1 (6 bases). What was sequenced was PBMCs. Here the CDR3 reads CAWSGLPGESGTEAFF. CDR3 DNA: TGTGCCTGGAGTGGCCTTCCAGGGGAGTCGGGTACTGAAGCTTTCTTT.